This entry features one TCR beta chain sequence. These data originate in a study of shared clonotypes between healthy human individuals. The method was immunoSEQ multiplex PCR; TCRdb's version includes in-frame clones alone and lacks a portion of them. Among roughly 2.5 million clones listed, just over 90% were seen once. Trimming stripped 0 bases from V and 4 bases from J, with 9 bases between. The CDR3 is 14 amino acids. Looked up from germline, CDR1 is KGHSH and CDR2 is LQKENI. Sample: naive CD4+ T cells sorted from blood. The subset denotes: CD45RA+ positively selected. The clonotype was recovered from a young man in good health. The rearrangement joins TRBV18 to TRBJ2-5; D is unresolved. The CDR3 sequence is CASSPPPHGETQYF. CDR3 in DNA: TGTGCCAGCTCACCACCGCCTCACGGAGAGACCCAGTACTTC.